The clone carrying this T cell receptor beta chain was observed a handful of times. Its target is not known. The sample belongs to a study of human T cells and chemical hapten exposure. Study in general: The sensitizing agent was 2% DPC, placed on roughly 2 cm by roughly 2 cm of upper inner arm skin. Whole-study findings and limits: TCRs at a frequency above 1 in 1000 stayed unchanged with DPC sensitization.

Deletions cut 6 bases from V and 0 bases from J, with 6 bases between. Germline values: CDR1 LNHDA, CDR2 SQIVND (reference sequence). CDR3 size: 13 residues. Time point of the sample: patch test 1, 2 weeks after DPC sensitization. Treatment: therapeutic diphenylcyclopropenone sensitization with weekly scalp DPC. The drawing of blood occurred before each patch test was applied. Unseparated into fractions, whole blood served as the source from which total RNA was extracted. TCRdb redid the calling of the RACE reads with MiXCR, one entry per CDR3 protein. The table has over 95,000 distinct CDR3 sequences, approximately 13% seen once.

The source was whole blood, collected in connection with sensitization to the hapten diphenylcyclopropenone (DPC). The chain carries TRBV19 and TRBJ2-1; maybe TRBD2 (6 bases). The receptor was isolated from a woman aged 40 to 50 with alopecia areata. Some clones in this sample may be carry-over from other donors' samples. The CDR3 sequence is CASRAGSYNEQFF. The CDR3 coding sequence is TGTGCCAGTAGAGCGGGCTCCTACAATGAGCAGTTCTTC.